This TCR beta chain was recovered during a study of T cells after yellow fever vaccination. There are 14 residues in the CDR3. V gave up 2 bases and J gave up 1 base, with 8 bases separating them. The germline gives CDR1 MNHEY, CDR2 SMNVEV (reference sequence). Each CDR3 protein is one row after TCRdb ran MiXCR on the 5' RACE reads. This sample has about 320,000 distinct CDR3 sequences, with around 4.5% found just once. This clonotype was seen repeatedly, ten times or more. The chain joins TRBV27 to TRBJ2-5; perhaps TRBD1 as D (6 bases). This TCR came from a man between 18 and 35 years old who received the YFV17D yellow fever vaccine. The source material was PBMCs, sampled 15 days after the yellow fever booster vaccination. The CDR3 DNA follows: TGTGCCAGCAGTTTACGGACAGCCCAAGAGACCCAGTACTTC. This gives the protein CASSLRTAQETQYF.